This entry lists 25 T cell receptor beta chains sequenced from one sample in a study of T-cell reconstitution after alpha-beta-depleted transplantation in children. The library targeted TCRbeta and was prepared with unique molecular identifiers. TCRdb redid the calling of the PCR reads with MiXCR, one entry per CDR3 protein. The sample contains about 200,000 distinct CDR3 sequences, under 8.5% of which appear only once. Sequenced material: PBMCs, taken before TCRalphabeta/CD19-depleted stem cell transplant. The receptors were gathered from a boy between 2 and 15 years old with acute lymphoblastic leukemia, due to receive a stem cell transplant.

This clonotype was detected many times. CDR3 protein: CASSTSGGGDTQYF. The CDR3 region has the DNA TGTGCCAGCAGTACTAGCGGGGGTGGAGATACGCAGTATTTT. The V gene is TRBV6-4, the J gene TRBJ2-3; 11 positions agree with TRBD2. V trimming: 5 bases; J trimming: 5 bases; junction bases outside the gene matches: 3. The CDR3 extends over 14 amino acids. CDR1 is MRHNA and CDR2 is SNTAGT in the germline V gene.

This clonotype came up many times. V gene TRBV7-8 combines with J gene TRBJ2-6; D gene uncertain. CDR1 and CDR2 (germline): SGHVS, FQNEAQ. The V and J ends lost 1 base and 0 bases respectively, with 7 bases between them. This CDR3 contains 16 residues. CDR3 protein: CASSLGQASGANVLTF. Written as DNA, the CDR3 is TGTGCCAGCAGCTTAGGGCAGGCCTCTGGGGCCAACGTCCTGACTTTC. Full variable domain (missing parts from reference TRBV7-8 and TRBJ2-6): GAGVSQSPRYKVAKRGQDVALRCDPISGHVSLFWYQQALGQGPEFLTYFQNEAQLDKSGLPSDRFFAERPEGSVSTLKIQRTQQEDSAVYLCASSLGQASGANVLTFGAGSRLTVL.

This clonotype was recorded at least ten times. The chain employs TRBV5-1 and TRBJ2-5; tentative D call: TRBD2 (6 bases). V shed 0 bases and J shed 0 bases, with 18 bases lying between them. Germline CDR1 reads SGHRS; CDR2 reads YFSETQ. CDR3 length equals 18 residues. CDR3 residues: CASSLGGTGGPYQETQYF. In DNA form, the CDR3 reads TGCGCCAGCAGCTTGGGGGGCACCGGGGGACCGTACCAAGAGACCCAGTACTTC.

The sample holds many counts of this clonotype. V gene TRBV18 combines with J gene TRBJ1-1, with D unclear. This CDR3 contains 13 residues. V was trimmed by 2 bases and J by 3 bases, leaving 7 bases between them. Germline-derived CDR1 and CDR2 are KGHSH and LQKENI. CDR3 bases: TGTGCCAGCTCACCAGGGGTGGACACTGAAGCTTTCTTT. It translates to CASSPGVDTEAFF.

The chain recombines TRBV3-1 with TRBJ1-5; D might be TRBD1 (6 bases). Trimming shortened V by 10 bases and J by 4 bases, and 29 bases separated the two germline ends. The CDR3 covers 18 residues. The V gene's germline CDR1 is LGHDT and CDR2 YNNKEL (reference sequence). The CDR3, as DNA: TGTGCCATCTGTTTAGCCCTTATACAGGGCGTAGGGAATCAGCCCCAGCATTTT. Translated: CAICLALIQGVGNQPQHF.

This clonotype occurred many times. The chain couples TRBV7-2 to TRBJ2-4; TRBD1 matches 9 bases. The CDR3 runs to 15 residues. Germline CDR1 and CDR2: SGHTA and FQGNSA. J lost 4 bases, V lost 5 bases, and 6 bases had no gene match. For the CDR3, the DNA is TGTGCCAGCAGCCTAGGGACAGGGCTTAAAAACATTCAGTACTTC. Its translation is CASSLGTGLKNIQYF.

In its sample, this clonotype was seen many times. The chain employs TRBV7-8 and TRBJ2-1, with 7 bases aligning to TRBD2. Germline-derived CDR1 and CDR2 are SGHVS and FQNEAQ. This CDR3 has 14 amino acids. V shed 3 bases, J shed 8 bases, and the junction held 7 bases outside the gene matches. This CDR3 is CASSFGTTPHEQFF. In nucleotides, the CDR3 is TGTGCCAGCAGCTTCGGGACTACTCCCCATGAGCAGTTCTTC.

This clonotype was found a few times. The V gene is TRBV3-1, the J gene TRBJ1-1, with D uncertain. V dropped 2 bases and J dropped 5 bases, with 12 bases sitting between them. Germline CDR1 is LGHDT and CDR2 is YNNKEL (reference sequence). The CDR3 has 14 amino acids. CDR3 amino acids: CASSQPARKTEAFF. The CDR3 DNA is TGTGCCAGCAGCCAACCCGCCAGGAAAACTGAAGCTTTCTTT.

There are many counts of this clonotype. The V gene is TRBV29-1, the J gene TRBJ1-2; possible D gene TRBD1, 5 bases. The germline CDR1 and CDR2 sequences are SQVTM and ANQGSEA. The CDR3 spans 13 residues. V lost 7 bases to trimming and J lost 7 bases, with 19 bases between them. CDR3 in amino acids: CSDLPGHQSGYTF. The CDR3 coding sequence is TGCAGCGACTTACCCGGACACCAGAGTGGCTACACCTTC.

As for this clonotype: Just one base apart from a much larger clone, this may be a read error. The chain joins TRBV20-1 to TRBJ2-1, with 10 bases aligning to TRBD2. This CDR3 has 18 residues. The V gene's germline CDR1 is DFQATT and CDR2 SNEGSKA (reference sequence). The CDR3 coding sequence is TGCTGTGCTAGTTTAATGACTAGCGGGTATCACCCGTCGGATGAGCAGTTCTTC. It specifies CCASLMTSGYHPSDEQFF.

The table lists this clonotype with many counts. The V and J genes are TRBV28 and TRBJ2-1; unclear D gene. V lost 8 bases, J lost 0 bases, and 11 bases lay in between. This CDR3 contains 14 residues. CDR1 and CDR2 (germline): MDHEN, SYDVKM. The CDR3 loop reads CASVAGPSYNEQFF. CDR3 nucleotide sequence: TGTGCCAGCGTTGCTGGCCCCTCCTACAATGAGCAGTTCTTC.

V is TRBV7-9 and J is TRBJ2-3; 9 bases are shared with TRBD1. CDR1 is SEHNR and CDR2 is FQNEAQ in the germline V gene (reference sequence). This CDR3 spans 15 amino acids. The V and J ends lost 5 bases and 4 bases, in that order; junction bases with no gene match: 7. The CDR3 nucleotides read TGTGCCAGCAGCCCTCGGACAGGGGAGGCAGATACGCAGTATTTT. The encoded protein is CASSPRTGEADTQYF.

The rearrangement links TRBV7-9 to TRBJ2-7; 15 nucleotides line up with TRBD2. CDR3 size: 17 residues. J gave up 1 base and V 5 bases, and 6 bases lay outside the gene matches. Germline-derived CDR1 and CDR2 are SEHNR and FQNEAQ (reference sequence). DNA of the CDR3: TGTGCCAGCAGCCCTGGGACTAGCGGGGGGCGGTCCTACGAGCAGTACTTC. This sequence encodes CASSPGTSGGRSYEQYF.

This clonotype has at least ten counts. V gene TRBV5-6 combines with J gene TRBJ2-1; D might be TRBD1 (6 bases). This CDR3 has 15 amino acids. Germline CDR1 is SGHDT and CDR2 is YYEEEE. Trimming stripped 0 bases from V and 4 bases from J, with 11 bases between. The CDR3 here is CASSLGSGEYNEQFF. The DNA for the CDR3 is TGTGCCAGCAGCTTGGGGTCAGGGGAATACAATGAGCAGTTCTTC. The complete variable domain, with remaining parts taken from reference TRBV5-6 and TRBJ2-1, reads DAGVTQSPTHLIKTRGQQVTLRCSPKSGHDTVSWYQQALGQGPQFIFQYYEEEERQRGNFPDRFSGHQFPNYSSELNVNALLLGDSALYLCASSLGSGEYNEQFFGPGTRLTVL.

This clonotype occurred many times. This rearrangement joins TRBV5-6 to TRBJ2-1; 8 nucleotides match TRBD2. Trimming at V came to 5 bases and at J to 6 bases, leaving 10 bases not matched to a gene. Germline V gene lookup returns CDR1 SGHDT and CDR2 YYEEEE. The CDR3 has 15 residues. In DNA, the CDR3 is TGTGCCAGCAGGACCTCGGGGGGGCCTAGCAATGAGCAGTTCTTC. This translates into CASRTSGGPSNEQFF.

The V call is TRBV5-1, the J call TRBJ2-3; D might be TRBD1 (6 bases). Trimming shortened V by 4 bases and J by 2 bases, and 14 bases separated the two germline ends. Germline-derived CDR1 and CDR2 are SGHRS and YFSETQ. The CDR3 consists of 15 residues. The CDR3 sequence: CASSNRDTYTDTQYF. The CDR3 nucleotides read TGCGCCAGCAGCAACCGGGACACTTACACAGATACGCAGTATTTT. The full variable domain, its missing parts supplied by reference TRBV5-1 and TRBJ2-3, is KAGVTQTPRYLIKTRGQQVTLSCSPISGHRSVSWYQQTPGQGLQFLFEYFSETQRNKGNFPGRFSGRQFSNSRSEMNVSTLELGDSALYLCASSNRDTYTDTQYFGPGTRLTVL.

The rearrangement links TRBV29-1 to TRBJ2-1, with 10 bases matching TRBD2. The germline gives CDR1 SQVTM, CDR2 ANQGSEA. V lost 1 base and J lost 3; bases outside the gene matches: 3. This CDR3 contains 15 residues. As DNA, the CDR3 is TGCAGCGTTGAAGGGGAGCGGGGGGGCTACAATGAGCAGTTCTTC. The encoded protein is CSVEGERGGYNEQFF.

This clonotype was recorded at least ten times. The rearrangement links TRBV27 to TRBJ2-1; D is ambiguous. V gave up 1 base and J gave up 6 bases, with 4 bases separating them. CDR1 and CDR2 (germline): MNHEY, SMNVEV (reference sequence). The CDR3 is 12 amino acids. The CDR3 loop reads CASSLLGNEQFF. In DNA form, the CDR3 reads TGTGCCAGCAGTTTATTGGGCAATGAGCAGTTCTTC.

In this sample, this clonotype turned up once. The chain uses TRBV5-6 and TRBJ2-7; TRBD1 matches 7 bases. CDR3 length equals 12 residues. Germline V gene data show CDR1 as SGHDT and CDR2 as YYEEEE. V gave up 4 bases and J gave up 5 bases; unmatched junction bases: 3. CDR3 sequence reads: CASSIQGNEQYF. Written as DNA, the CDR3 is TGTGCCAGCAGCATACAGGGGAACGAGCAGTACTTC.

The chain uses TRBV6-1 and TRBJ1-1, with a weak D call TRBD1 (6 bases). Trimming cost V 0 bases and J 8 bases, with 13 bases left between them. Germline assignment: CDR1 MNHNS and CDR2 SASEGT. The CDR3 runs 14 residues. This chain's CDR3 is CASSEASRGAEAFF. CDR3 in DNA: TGTGCCAGCAGTGAAGCTTCACGGGGGGCCGAAGCTTTCTTT.

This clonotype was observed at least ten times. The V call is TRBV9, the J call TRBJ2-5; D uncertain. Trimming shortened V by 0 bases and J by 2 bases, and 5 bases separated the two germline ends. Looked up from germline, CDR1 is SGDLS and CDR2 is YYNGEE. The CDR3 is 13 residues long. CDR3 region: CASSVDRQETQYF. CDR3 DNA sequence: TGTGCCAGCAGCGTAGACCGGCAAGAGACCCAGTACTTC.

This clonotype was counted between two and nine times. V gene TRBV28 combines with J gene TRBJ2-7; 13 nucleotides match TRBD2. The ends lost 1 base at V and 6 bases at J; junction bases unmatched: 9. From germline, CDR1 is MDHEN and CDR2 SYDVKM. This CDR3 is 17 amino acids long. CDR3 nucleotide sequence: TGTGCCAGCAGTTTATACGGGACTAGCGGGATCCCGTCCGAGCAGTACTTC. Its protein product is CASSLYGTSGIPSEQYF. Together with reference TRBV28 and TRBJ2-7, the CDR3 gives the full variable domain: DVKVTQSSRYLVKRTGEKVFLECVQDMDHENMFWYRQDPGLGLRLIYFSYDVKMKEKGDIPEGYSVSREKKERFSLILESASTNQTSMYLCASSLYGTSGIPSEQYFGPGTRLTVT.

This clonotype was counted ten times or more. CDR3 in DNA: TGCGCCAGCAGCCCGACAGGGGGTGAGGGCTACACCTTC. Translating gives CASSPTGGEGYTF. The chain has TRBV5-1 and TRBJ1-2; 9 positions agree with TRBD1. Germline-derived CDR1 and CDR2 are SGHRS and YFSETQ. This CDR3 is built from 13 residues. With 4 bases clipped from V and 8 bases from J, the junction kept 6 bases outside the gene matches.

This clonotype was detected many times. V usage is TRBV10-2 and J usage is TRBJ2-1; D might be TRBD1 (6 bases). The V gene lost 7 bases and the J gene lost 10 bases, with 17 bases spanning the gap. Germline V CDR1 and CDR2: WSHSY, SAAADI. There are 13 residues in the CDR3. CDR3 in DNA: TGCGCCAGCACGGAACAGGGTAGCAGAGAGCAGTTCTTC. The encoded protein is CASTEQGSREQFF.

This clonotype has more than one count but fewer than ten. The chain combines TRBV30 with TRBJ2-2; D ambiguous. Germline CDR1 is GTSNPN and CDR2 is SVGIG (reference sequence). The CDR3 is 14 amino acids. The V gene lost 3 bases and the J gene lost 8 bases, with 16 bases spanning the gap. The CDR3 DNA sequence: TGTGCCTGGAGGTCGTTGGCCTCTGGAGGGGAGCTGTTTTTT. This encodes CAWRSLASGGELFF.